This TCR beta chain appears in the sequencing data of a study of cytomegalovirus exposure and HLA in healthy donors. The study, taken as a whole, reports: Accounts indicate the classifier identified cytomegalovirus status with strong specificity and sensitivity.

TCRdb keeps only in-frame clones here, not all; method: immunoSEQ multiplex PCR. In the table there are over 100,000 clones, about 95% of which are singletons. This CDR3 region has 11 residues. As concerns this clone: Its target is unknown.

This receptor was identified in a young woman in good health and CMV-seronegative. The gene calls are TRBV21-1 and TRBJ2-7; TRBD2 reflects the table's D call only, with no check against the DNA. TRBV21-1 is deemed a pseudogene. Material for sequencing was PBMCs. The CDR3 sequence: CASSRREVQYF. The CDR3 region has the DNA TGTGCCAGCAGCCGTCGGGAGGTGCAGTACTTC.